This TCR beta chain was recovered during a study of T cell responses to AZD1222 COVID-19 vaccine. Study-level points and caveats: There were mostly white British donors and more females than males, and clonal diversity was possibly underestimated. With two AZD1222 doses given, Spike-specific TCR breadth and depth both rose.

Comment on this clone: Antigen specificity is unknown.

The J segment lost 3 bases and the V segment lost 7 bases, leaving 3 bases of the junction unmatched. This CDR3 spans 12 amino acids. Per the germline V gene, CDR1 is SQVTM and CDR2 is ANQGSEA. TCRdb's table, derived via immunoSEQ multiplex PCR, lists solely in-frame clones and lacks some. This sample has about 160,000 clones, with 90% to 95% found just once. Timing groups of about 4 and about 12 weeks for second doses were pooled. This receptor was identified in an adult who received the AZD1222 COVID-19 vaccine. This specimen was peripheral blood, taken 28 days after the second AZD1222 dose. V usage is TRBV29-1 and J usage is TRBJ2-7, with TRBD2 matching over 10 bases. In DNA form, the CDR3 reads TGCAGCGCCTTAGCGGGAGGCTACGAGCAGTACTTC. It is translated as CSALAGGYEQYF.